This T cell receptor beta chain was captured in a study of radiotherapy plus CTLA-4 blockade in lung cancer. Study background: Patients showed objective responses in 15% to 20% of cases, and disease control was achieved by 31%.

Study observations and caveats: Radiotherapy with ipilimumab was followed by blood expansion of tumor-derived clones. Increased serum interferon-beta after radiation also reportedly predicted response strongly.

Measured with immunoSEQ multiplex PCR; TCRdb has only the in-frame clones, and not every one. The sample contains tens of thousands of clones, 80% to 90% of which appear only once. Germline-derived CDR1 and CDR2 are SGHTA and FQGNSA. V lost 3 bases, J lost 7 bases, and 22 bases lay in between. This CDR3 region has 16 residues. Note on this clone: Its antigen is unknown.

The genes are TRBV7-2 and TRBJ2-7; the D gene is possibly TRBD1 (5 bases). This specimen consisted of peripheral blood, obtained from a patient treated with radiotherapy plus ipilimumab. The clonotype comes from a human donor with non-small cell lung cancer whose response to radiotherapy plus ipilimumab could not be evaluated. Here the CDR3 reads CASSFPTIQGPREQYF. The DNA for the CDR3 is TGTGCCAGCAGCTTTCCGACCATTCAGGGCCCTCGGGAGCAGTACTTC.